What follows are 18 T cell receptor beta chains derived from one specimen sequenced in a study of neurological immune-mediated disorders. TCRdb reanalysed the 5' RACE reads using MiXCR and keeps one entry per CDR3 protein. The sample holds tens of thousands of distinct CDR3 sequences; 10% to 13% are singletons and the top ten take around 7%. The sequencing sample was made of PBMCs. The receptor set was obtained from a woman aged 25 to 39 with HTLV-1-associated myelopathy (HAM/TSP).

This clonotype was found many times. The chain uses TRBV20-1 and TRBJ2-3, with D hard to call. Germline loops: CDR1 DFQATT, CDR2 SNEGSKA (reference sequence). CDR3 length: 13 residues. The ends were cut back, 1 base at V and 3 bases at J, with 8 bases in the middle. CDR3 sequence (DNA): TGCAGTGCTAGAGCACAGAATACAGATACGCAGTATTTT. Translation: CSARAQNTDTQYF.

This clonotype was seen repeatedly, ten times or more. V is TRBV20-1 and J is TRBJ1-2; D perhaps matches TRBD1 (5 bases). The germline V gene encodes CDR1 DFQATT and CDR2 SNEGSKA (reference sequence). V lost 1 base to trimming and J lost 1 base, with 10 bases between them. This CDR3 has 14 residues. The CDR3 spells CSARGHGGNYGYTF. Written as DNA, the CDR3 is TGCAGTGCTAGAGGTCACGGGGGTAACTATGGCTACACCTTC.

This clonotype appeared many times. The chain links TRBV5-1 to TRBJ2-6; tentative D call: TRBD1 (6 bases). This CDR3 is built from 15 residues. Germline V gives CDR1 SGHRS, CDR2 YFSETQ. Trimming shortened V by 3 bases and J by 1 base, and 8 bases separated the two germline ends. DNA for the CDR3: TGCGCCAGCAGCTCCACAGGGTCTGGGGCCAACGTCCTGACTTTC. Translating gives CASSSTGSGANVLTF.

This clonotype was counted at least ten times. The V gene is TRBV15, the J gene TRBJ2-2; tentative D call: TRBD1 (6 bases). Germline CDR1 LNHNV, CDR2 YYDKDF (reference sequence). The V and J ends lost 4 bases and 7 bases respectively, with 22 bases between them. This CDR3 contains 17 residues. The DNA for the CDR3 is TGTGCCACCAGCAACCGTGGGTGGGGGCGTGATGTCGGGGAGCTGTTTTTT. Translating it yields CATSNRGWGRDVGELFF.

This clonotype was found many times. The chain combines TRBV5-1 with TRBJ1-1, with TRBD1 matching 10 bases. V lost 4 bases, J lost 4 bases, and 4 bases stayed unmatched. From germline, CDR1 is SGHRS and CDR2 YFSETQ. This CDR3 spans 14 amino acids. The CDR3 region is CASSGGTGVTEAFF. The CDR3 nucleotides are TGCGCCAGCAGCGGAGGGACAGGGGTCACTGAAGCTTTCTTT.

This clonotype was seen many times. The chain combines TRBV10-2 with TRBJ2-1, with TRBD2 identical over 10 bases. The J segment lost 7 bases and the V segment lost 6 bases, leaving 12 bases of the junction unmatched. This CDR3 contains 16 residues. The germline V gene encodes CDR1 WSHSY and CDR2 SAAADI. CDR3 amino acids: CASRDWTSGVENEQFF. The CDR3 DNA is TGCGCCAGCAGAGATTGGACTAGCGGAGTAGAGAATGAGCAGTTCTTC.

The CDR3 DNA is TGTGCCAGCAGTCCGGATCCCGGGACGGAATACGAGCAGTACTTC. This translates into CASSPDPGTEYEQYF. The V call is TRBV12-3 or TRBV12-4, the J call TRBJ2-7; D may be TRBD1 or TRBD2 (5 bases each). The CDR3 sequence is 15 residues long. V shed 5 bases and J shed 4 bases, with 18 bases lying between them.

This clonotype has more than one count but fewer than ten. This chain connects TRBV20-1 to TRBJ2-3; 11 bases fit TRBD1. Trimming at V came to 0 bases and at J to 4 bases, leaving 15 bases not matched to a gene. The CDR3 consists of 19 residues. Germline CDR1 and CDR2: DFQATT and SNEGSKA (reference sequence). CDR3 in DNA: TGCAGTGCTAGAGACCTACTTCGGCGGACAGGGGGCATTGCAGATACGCAGTATTTT. Translated: CSARDLLRRTGGIADTQYF.

This rearrangement joins TRBV4-3 to TRBJ2-1, with a possible D match to TRBD2 (5 bases). Germline V gene lookup returns CDR1 LGHNA and CDR2 YSLEER. V dropped 4 bases and J dropped 10 bases, with 17 bases sitting between them. The CDR3 spans 14 residues. CDR3 region: CASSLRWERGEQFF. The DNA of the CDR3 is TGCGCCAGCAGCCTAAGATGGGAGCGTGGCGAGCAGTTCTTC.

This clonotype came up many times. This chain links TRBV5-1 with TRBJ1-1, with D possibly being TRBD1 (5 bases). Per germline, CDR1 SGHRS and CDR2 YFSETQ. The germline V and J ends were trimmed by 5 bases and 1 base, with 12 bases remaining between them. The CDR3 has 14 amino acids. As DNA, the CDR3 is TGCGCCAGCAGGCGGGTAGGGGAGAACACTGAAGCTTTCTTT. Translation: CASRRVGENTEAFF.

This clonotype is categorized as medium-sized. The chain carries TRBV20-1 and TRBJ1-2; 10 bases agree with TRBD1. Looked up from germline, CDR1 is DFQATT and CDR2 is SNEGSKA (reference sequence). The length of the CDR3 is 17 residues. V was pared by 0 bases and J by 7 bases, with 14 bases of the junction left unmatched. The CDR3 DNA sequence: TGCAGTGCTAGAGATACCGCGGAGGAGACAGGGGGCTTTGGCTACACCTTC. It yields the protein CSARDTAEETGGFGYTF.

This clonotype was counted at least ten times. The chain joins TRBV5-1 to TRBJ2-7; maybe TRBD1 (6 bases). Deletions cut 4 bases from V and 0 bases from J, with 8 bases between. The CDR3 contains 13 residues. CDR1 SGHRS and CDR2 YFSETQ come from the germline V gene. The CDR3 DNA follows: TGCGCCAGCAGCCGGACAGACTCCTACGAGCAGTACTTC. Amino acids: CASSRTDSYEQYF.

There are many counts of this clonotype. The chain uses TRBV20-1 and TRBJ1-2; D is unclear. The ends were cut back, 3 bases at V and 7 bases at J, with 9 bases in the middle. The germline V gene encodes CDR1 DFQATT and CDR2 SNEGSKA (reference sequence). CDR3 size: 11 residues. The CDR3 reads CSASIGFGYTF. The CDR3 region has the DNA TGCAGTGCTAGCATAGGTTTTGGCTACACCTTC.

This clonotype occurred many times. Written as DNA, the CDR3 is TGTGCCAGCAGCTCTGGACCGAGCTATGGCTACACCTTC. It translates to CASSSGPSYGYTF. The chain joins TRBV12-3 or TRBV12-4 to TRBJ1-2; D ambiguous. CDR3 size: 13 residues. V was shortened by 6 bases and J by 4 bases, with 12 bases between the two germline ends.

This clonotype was seen once. The junction departs from the called germline gene at one end, perhaps through a read error. The chain is built from TRBV5-5 and TRBJ1-1; D gene ambiguous. This CDR3 is built from 16 residues. Germline V gene lookup returns CDR1 SGHKS and CDR2 YYEKEE (reference sequence). The CDR3 loop reads CASSLSPSRTNTESFF. For the CDR3, the DNA is TGTGCTAGCAGCTTGAGTCCCTCCCGGACTAACACTGAATCTTTCTTT.

The chain couples TRBV11-3 to TRBJ1-6; no clear D gene. The length of the CDR3 is 14 residues. In germline, CDR1 is SGHNT, CDR2 YENEEA. V lost 1 base and J 10 bases, leaving 11 bases between the germline ends. DNA of the CDR3: TGTGCCAGCAGCTTAGGAGGGAAAGGCTCACCCCTCCACTTT. It is translated as CASSLGGKGSPLHF.

Ten or more counts support this clonotype. The rearrangement joins TRBV5-1 to TRBJ1-1; D is possibly TRBD1 (5 bases). CDR1 and CDR2 (germline): SGHRS, YFSETQ. Trimming took off 4 bases at V and 2 bases at J, with 15 bases between the two ends. The CDR3 covers 15 residues. Here the CDR3 DNA reads TGCGCCAGCAGCGACCAGGGAACCAGAAACACTGAAGCTTTCTTT. Translating it yields CASSDQGTRNTEAFF. Based on the CDR3 plus reference TRBV5-1 and TRBJ1-1, the full variable domain is KAGVTQTPRYLIKTRGQQVTLSCSPISGHRSVSWYQQTPGQGLQFLFEYFSETQRNKGNFPGRFSGRQFSNSRSEMNVSTLELGDSALYLCASSDQGTRNTEAFFGQGTRLTVV.

With regard to this clonotype: One base away lies a much larger clone, so this may be a sequencing read error. The chain has TRBV2 and TRBJ2-1; weak D call: TRBD2 (6 bases). The CDR3 has 15 residues. CDR1 SNHLY and CDR2 FYNNEI come from the germline V gene. For the CDR3, the DNA is TGTGCCAGCTTACACGGGACTGTGTCCTACAATGAGAAGTTCTTC. Its protein product is CASLHGTVSYNEKFF.